Shown below are 2 T cell receptor beta chains from a single sample sequenced in a study of post-analysis software for immune sequencing data. Study-wide points: When patients were compared with controls, 4 or 5 TRBV segments were more frequent, TRBV5-6, TRBV5-1 and TRBV20-1 among them.

These receptors' targets are unknown. The TCR beta cDNA libraries carried unique molecular identifiers. One entry per CDR3 protein, called by TCRdb with MiXCR from the PCR reads. The profile shows 500,000 to 600,000 distinct CDR3 sequences, 44% of them singletons. Input material: blood. The receptors come from a girl aged 10-17 years with multiple sclerosis.

Here the CDR3 reads CASSLRVTSGGGEQYF. The CDR3 coding sequence is TGTGCCAGCAGCTTAAGGGTTACTAGCGGAGGGGGCGAGCAGTACTTC. This sequence joins TRBV7-2 and TRBJ2-7; 8 bases map to TRBD2. Germline CDR1 SGHTA, CDR2 FQGNSA. V gave up 2 bases and J gave up 6 bases; unmatched junction bases: 12. The CDR3 runs 16 residues.

CDR3 amino acids: CASSPGTSEGNEQFF. CDR3 nucleotide sequence: TGCGCCAGCAGCCCAGGGACTAGCGAGGGAAATGAGCAGTTCTTC. V gene TRBV5-1 combines with J gene TRBJ2-1; 10 bases fit TRBD2. Trimming at V came to 4 bases and at J to 7 bases, leaving 8 bases not matched to a gene. Germline V gives CDR1 SGHRS, CDR2 YFSETQ. This CDR3 is built from 15 residues. The full variable domain, with the rest looked up from reference TRBV5-1 and TRBJ2-1, is KAGVTQTPRYLIKTRGQQVTLSCSPISGHRSVSWYQQTPGQGLQFLFEYFSETQRNKGNFPGRFSGRQFSNSRSEMNVSTLELGDSALYLCASSPGTSEGNEQFFGPGTRLTVL.